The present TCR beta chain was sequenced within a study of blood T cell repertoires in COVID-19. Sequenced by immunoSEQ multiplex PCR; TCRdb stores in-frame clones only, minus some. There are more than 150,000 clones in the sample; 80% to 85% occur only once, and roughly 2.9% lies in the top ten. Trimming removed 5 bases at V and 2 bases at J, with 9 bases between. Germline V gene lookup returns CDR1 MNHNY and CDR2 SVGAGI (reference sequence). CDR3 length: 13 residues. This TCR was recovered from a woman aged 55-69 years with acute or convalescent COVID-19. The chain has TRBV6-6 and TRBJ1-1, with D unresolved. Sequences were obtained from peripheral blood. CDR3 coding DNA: TGTGCCAGCAGTAGGAGTAGTAACACTGAAGCTTTCTTT. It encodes CASSRSSNTEAFF.